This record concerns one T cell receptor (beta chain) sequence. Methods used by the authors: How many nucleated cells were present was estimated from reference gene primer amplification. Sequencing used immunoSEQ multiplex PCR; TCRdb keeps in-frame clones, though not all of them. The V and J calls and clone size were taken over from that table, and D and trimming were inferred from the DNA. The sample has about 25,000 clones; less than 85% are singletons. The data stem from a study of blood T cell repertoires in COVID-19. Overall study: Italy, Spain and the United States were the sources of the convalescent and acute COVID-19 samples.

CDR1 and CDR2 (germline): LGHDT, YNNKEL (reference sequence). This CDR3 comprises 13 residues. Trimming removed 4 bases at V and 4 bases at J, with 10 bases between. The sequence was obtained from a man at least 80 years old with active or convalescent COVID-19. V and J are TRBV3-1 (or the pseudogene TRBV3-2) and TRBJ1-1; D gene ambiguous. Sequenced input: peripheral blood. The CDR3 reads CASSLSSGTEAFF. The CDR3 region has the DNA TGTGCCAGCAGCCTATCGAGCGGCACTGAAGCTTTCTTT.